This entry lists 14 T cell receptor beta chains sequenced from one sample in a study of STAT3 mutations in large granular lymphocyte leukemia. No antigens are known for them. TCRdb keeps only in-frame clones here, not all; method: immunoSEQ multiplex PCR. The table lists 8,800 or so clones, about 92% of them singletons, with around three fifths in the top ten. Broader study findings: In T-cell large granular lymphocyte leukemia, about half of patients showed multiple immunodominant subclonotypes.

Sequencing was done on a sample of peripheral blood mononuclear cells. The receptors stem from a man in his 60s with T-cell large granular lymphocyte leukemia. Some clones in this sample may be carry-over from other donors' samples.

The gene calls are TRBV11-3 and TRBJ2-3; D remains unclear. V was cut by 3 bases and J by 9 bases, with 10 bases left in between. Germline V gene data show CDR1 as SGHNT and CDR2 as YENEEA. The length of the CDR3 is 12 residues. CDR3 sequence: CASSFYVVTQYF. CDR3 in DNA: TGTGCCAGCAGCTTTTATGTAGTCACGCAGTATTTT.

The rearrangement links TRBV28 to TRBJ1-2; no clear D. Trimming pared 6 bases from V and 7 bases from J, leaving 9 bases between. Germline loops: CDR1 MDHEN, CDR2 SYDVKM. This CDR3 spans 11 amino acids. Written as DNA, the CDR3 is TGTGCCAGCAGCTTCAAGGGTGGCTACACCTTC. Residues: CASSFKGGYTF.

This sequence joins TRBV28 and TRBJ2-7; D perhaps matches TRBD2 (5 bases). The V gene's germline CDR1 is MDHEN and CDR2 SYDVKM. Trimming shortened V by 6 bases and J by 3 bases, and 6 bases separated the two germline ends. This CDR3 has 11 residues. The CDR3 is CASRTNYEQYF. CDR3 DNA sequence: TGTGCCAGCAGGACTAACTACGAGCAGTACTTC.

The chain has TRBV7-9 and TRBJ2-7, with 10 bases matching TRBD2. The V segment lost 5 bases and the J segment 3 bases; nucleotides outside the gene matches: 7. This CDR3 region has 15 residues. The germline V gene has CDR1 SEHNR and CDR2 FQNEAQ (reference sequence). This CDR3 reads CASSASGRGGYEQYF. CDR3 DNA: TGTGCCAGCAGCGCCAGCGGGAGGGGCGGCTACGAGCAGTACTTC.

The gene calls are TRBV9 and TRBJ1-1; D remains unclear. CDR1 and CDR2 from the germline V gene are SGDLS and YYNGEE. The germline V and J ends were trimmed by 10 bases and 4 bases, with 23 bases remaining between them. The CDR3 contains 15 residues. The CDR3 spells CASTRSVRSGTEAFF. The DNA of the CDR3 is TGTGCCTCCACCCGCTCAGTGCGGAGCGGCACTGAAGCTTTCTTT. The full variable domain, its missing parts supplied by reference TRBV9 and TRBJ1-1, is DSGVTQTPKHLITATGQRVTLRCSPRSGDLSVYWYQQSLDQGLQFLIQYYNGEERAKGNILERFSAQQFPDLHSELNLSSLELGDSALYFCASTRSVRSGTEAFFGQGTRLTVV.

The chain has TRBV5-6 and TRBJ2-2; 8 bases match TRBD1. This CDR3 spans 16 amino acids. V was pared by 5 bases and J by 4 bases, with 10 bases of the junction left unmatched. Per germline, CDR1 SGHDT and CDR2 YYEEEE. CDR3: CASRPARTGLTGELFF. The CDR3 nucleotides read TGTGCCAGCAGACCCGCGAGGACAGGGCTCACCGGGGAGCTGTTTTTT.

In its sample, this clone was seen once. The rearrangement uses TRBV5-1 and TRBJ2-2; possibly TRBD1 for D (6 bases). The CDR3 has 14 residues. Germline V gives CDR1 SGHRS, CDR2 YFSETQ. The V gene lost 0 bases and the J gene lost 6 bases, with 9 bases spanning the gap. The CDR3 loop is CASSLDRVPGELFF. In DNA form, the CDR3 reads TGCGCCAGCAGCTTGGACAGGGTTCCCGGGGAGCTGTTTTTT.

This clone was seen just once. This chain uses TRBV4-1 with TRBJ2-2; D not resolved. This CDR3 comprises 15 residues. Germline-derived CDR1 and CDR2 are MGHRA and YSYEKL. V was clipped by 2 bases and J by 7 bases, with 14 bases between them. The CDR3, as DNA: TGCGCCAGCAGCCAACTGTTGAAGGGTGACGGGGAGCTGTTTTTT. Protein: CASSQLLKGDGELFF.

The chain is built from TRBV12-1 and TRBJ2-7; the table gives TRBD2 as D, unverified against the DNA. TRBV12-1 represents a pseudogene. The CDR3 contains 16 residues. In DNA form, the CDR3 reads TGTGCCAGCAGCCCCCCGGGGTTAGCGGGAGAGGACGAGCAGTACTTC. Its translation is CASSPPGLAGEDEQYF.

V gene TRBV6-5 combines with J gene TRBJ1-2; a weak D match, TRBD1 (5 bases). The ends were cut back, 2 bases at V and 6 bases at J, with 13 bases in the middle. Germline V gene data show CDR1 as MNHEY and CDR2 as SVGAGI. This CDR3 contains 14 residues. The CDR3 region has the DNA TGTGCCAGCAGTTACATGGGGCGCAGTCATGGCTACACCTTC. Translated, it gives CASSYMGRSHGYTF.

In this sample, this clone turned up a few times. The V call is TRBV19, the J call TRBJ1-2; possible D gene TRBD1, 5 bases. Germline lookup yields CDR1 LNHDA and CDR2 SQIVND (reference sequence). The CDR3 loop spans 15 amino acids. V was pared by 3 bases and J by 0 bases, with 11 bases between. Here the CDR3 reads CASSIRDLANYGYTF. The CDR3 nucleotides are TGTGCCAGTAGTATCCGGGACCTCGCTAACTATGGCTACACCTTC.

The rearrangement joins TRBV11-3 to TRBJ2-5; a possible D gene is TRBD1 (6 bases). There are 13 residues in the CDR3. V shed 8 bases and J shed 5 bases, with 15 bases lying between them. The germline gives CDR1 SGHNT, CDR2 YENEEA. CDR3 loop: CASSRTRGETQYF. CDR3 sequence (DNA): TGTGCCAGCTCCCGGACGAGGGGGGAGACCCAGTACTTC. Full variable domain (rest looked up from reference TRBV11-3 and TRBJ2-5): EAGVVQSPRYKIIEKKQPVAFWCNPISGHNTLYWYLQNLGQGPELLIRYENEEAVDDSQLPKDRFSAERLKGVDSTLKIQPAELGDSAVYLCASSRTRGETQYFGPGTRLLVL.

This sequence joins TRBV12-2 and TRBJ2-3; TRBD2, the table's D call, was not compared with the DNA. TRBV12-2 is recorded as a pseudogene. The CDR3 consists of 19 residues. The CDR3 DNA reads as TGTGCAAGTCGCTTAGCGCTGCAATTCAAACGGGAGGACACAGATACGCAGTATTTT. Protein sequence: CASRLALQFKREDTDTQYF.

The chain combines TRBV5-4 with TRBJ2-2; TRBD2 matches at 8 bases. With V trimmed by 2 bases and J by 3 bases, 6 bases remained unmatched. From germline, CDR1 is SGHNT and CDR2 YYREEE (reference sequence). This CDR3 spans 16 amino acids. The CDR3, as DNA: TGTGCCAGCAGCTTCGCTTCTAGCGGGCACACCGGGGAGCTGTTTTTT. Protein product: CASSFASSGHTGELFF.